These 22 T cell receptor beta chains originate from one sample sequenced in a study of post-analysis software for immune sequencing data. Study-level findings and limits: A few TRBV segments were significantly more frequent in patients than in controls. TRBV5-6, TRBV5-1 and TRBV20-1 were among these segments.

Antigen specificity for these receptors is unknown. Every TCR beta cDNA library bore unique molecular identifiers. TCRdb reprocessed the PCR reads via MiXCR and lists one record per CDR3 protein. The data show roughly 670,000 distinct CDR3 sequences, with roughly three fifths seen just once and around 11% held by the top ten. The sequenced material came from blood. Source of these receptors: a girl aged 2 to 10 with multiple sclerosis.

The V gene is TRBV10-3, the J gene TRBJ2-5, with D possibly matching TRBD1 (6 bases). Germline loops: CDR1 ENHRY, CDR2 SYGVKD. The CDR3 has 13 amino acids. The ends were cut back, 9 bases at V and 1 base at J, with 12 bases in the middle. Here the CDR3 DNA reads TGTGCCATTTCCCGAGGGGGCCAAGAGACCCAGTACTTC. Translation gives CAISRGGQETQYF.

This chain uses TRBV11-2 with TRBJ2-3; 9 bases are a match to TRBD2. The CDR3 is made up of 15 amino acids. Germline V CDR1 and CDR2: SGHAT, FQNNGV. Trimming took 2 bases from V and 5 from J; bases not matched to a gene: 5. The CDR3 DNA follows: TGTGCCAGCAGCTTAATGGCGGGGGGGCAAGATACGCAGTATTTT. It codes for CASSLMAGGQDTQYF.

This clonotype showed up just once. The gene calls are TRBV4-2 and TRBJ2-5, with D tentatively TRBD2 (6 bases). Trimming pared 2 bases from V and 2 bases from J, leaving 18 bases between. Germline V CDR1 and CDR2: LGHNA, YNFKEQ. This CDR3 comprises 17 residues. CDR3: CASSQQAAGLGQETQYF. CDR3 coding DNA: TGTGCCAGCAGCCAACAAGCAGCGGGTCTGGGGCAAGAGACCCAGTACTTC.

The gene calls are TRBV18 and TRBJ1-1; D is ambiguous. Trimming removed 4 bases from V and 3 bases from J, with 6 bases in between. Germline values: CDR1 KGHSH, CDR2 LQKENI. The CDR3 has 12 amino acids. DNA of the CDR3: TGTGCCAGCTCACGGATTGACACTGAAGCTTTCTTT. Translation: CASSRIDTEAFF.

This clonotype was counted only a few times. V usage is TRBV12-3 or TRBV12-4 and J usage is TRBJ1-5; 8 bases are shared with TRBD1. With V trimmed by 3 bases and J by 6 bases, 4 bases remained unmatched. The CDR3 runs 14 residues. CDR3 sequence reads: CASSFGQGGQPQHF. The CDR3 bases are TGTGCCAGCAGTTTCGGACAGGGAGGTCAGCCCCAGCATTTT.

The rearrangement links TRBV7-2 to TRBJ2-1, with 9 bases matching TRBD1. The CDR3 is 15 amino acids. The germline gives CDR1 SGHTA, CDR2 FQGNSA. J gave up 6 bases and V 5 bases, and 8 bases lay outside the gene matches. The CDR3: CASSPPGQGSNEQFF. In DNA, the CDR3 is TGTGCCAGCAGCCCGCCGGGACAGGGCAGCAATGAGCAGTTCTTC.

The chain joins TRBV5-1 to TRBJ2-1; 8 bases map to TRBD2. V lost 4 bases and J lost 1; bases outside the gene matches: 7. CDR3 length equals 16 residues. The germline CDR1 and CDR2 sequences are SGHRS and YFSETQ. The CDR3 region has the DNA TGCGCCAGCAGCCGATTAGCGGGGCAATCCTACAATGAGCAGTTCTTC. Its translation is CASSRLAGQSYNEQFF.

This rearrangement joins TRBV4-3 to TRBJ1-4; TRBD1 aligns across 8 bases. Germline V CDR1 and CDR2: LGHNA, YSLEER. The CDR3 is 19 residues long. Losses at the gene ends were 0 bases for V and 5 bases for J; bases not matched to a gene: 14. In DNA form, the CDR3 reads TGCGCCAGCAGCCAAGATCCCTGGGGTGGGCAGGGGGCAAATGAAAAACTGTTTTTT. It encodes CASSQDPWGGQGANEKLFF.

The J gene is TRBJ2-1, the V gene TRBV7-2, with D maybe TRBD2 (6 bases). From germline, CDR1 is SGHTA and CDR2 FQGNSA. The V and J ends lost 1 base and 2 bases respectively, with 12 bases between them. The CDR3 is 16 residues long. The DNA for the CDR3 is TGTGCCAGCAGCTTAGGGGGGGACTTGACCTACAATGAGCAGTTCTTC. It codes for CASSLGGDLTYNEQFF. Full variable domain (rest looked up from reference TRBV7-2 and TRBJ2-1): GAGVSQSPSNKVTEKGKDVELRCDPISGHTALYWYRQSLGQGLEFLIYFQGNSAPDKSGLPSDRFSAERTGGSVSTLTIQRTQQEDSAVYLCASSLGGDLTYNEQFFGPGTRLTVL.

V and J are TRBV12-3 or TRBV12-4 and TRBJ1-2; no firm D call. V was trimmed by 3 bases and J by 8 bases, leaving 10 bases between them. The CDR3 has 12 residues. CDR3 DNA sequence: TGTGCCAGCAGTTTCACGGCGCGCGGCTACACCTTC. Translating it yields CASSFTARGYTF.

This clonotype occurred once. The V gene is TRBV7-2, the J gene TRBJ2-5; TRBD2 might be the D (5 bases). Trimming took off 1 base at V and 2 bases at J, with 14 bases between the two ends. The germline V gene encodes CDR1 SGHTA and CDR2 FQGNSA. The CDR3 is made up of 16 amino acids. The CDR3 DNA reads TGTGCCAGCAGCTTAGGTTCCGGACTTGGGCAAGAGACCCAGTACTTC. It is translated as CASSLGSGLGQETQYF. Drawing the rest from reference TRBV7-2 and TRBJ2-5, the complete variable domain is GAGVSQSPSNKVTEKGKDVELRCDPISGHTALYWYRQSLGQGLEFLIYFQGNSAPDKSGLPSDRFSAERTGGSVSTLTIQRTQQEDSAVYLCASSLGSGLGQETQYFGPGTRLLVL.

The chain is built from TRBV28 and TRBJ2-7; TRBD1 is a possible D gene (7 bases). This CDR3 has 15 amino acids. Trimming stripped 3 bases from V and 2 bases from J, with 14 bases between. Germline loops: CDR1 MDHEN, CDR2 SYDVKM. CDR3 DNA: TGTGCCAGCAGTTTGGTGGGCAGGGGGGCCTACGAGCAGTACTTC. It codes for CASSLVGRGAYEQYF.

This rearrangement joins TRBV14 to TRBJ2-7; no clear D gene. V was pared by 1 base and J by 0 bases, with 10 bases between. The CDR3 is made up of 15 amino acids. Germline loops: CDR1 SGHDN, CDR2 FVKESK. CDR3 amino acids: CASSQGASSSYEQYF. The DNA for the CDR3 is TGTGCCAGCAGCCAAGGAGCGAGTAGCTCCTACGAGCAGTACTTC.

To note about this clonotype: A junction boundary mismatches the germline segment, possibly from a read error. J is TRBJ2-1 and V is TRBV11-2; 9 bases are shared with TRBD2. The CDR3 is 17 residues long. CDR1 and CDR2 (germline): SGHAT, FQNNGV. The CDR3 loop is CASSLLPPSGTYNERFF. CDR3 bases: TGTGCCAGCAGCTTACTTCCCCCTAGCGGGACTTACAATGAGCGGTTCTTC. Together with reference TRBV11-2 and TRBJ2-1, the CDR3 gives the full variable domain: EAGVAQSPRYKIIEKRQSVAFWCNPISGHATLYWYQQILGQGPKLLIQFQNNGVVDDSQLPKDRFSAERLKGVDSTLKIQPAKLEDSAVYLCASSLLPPSGTYNERFFGPGTRLTVL.

The chain links TRBV24-1 to TRBJ2-1, with 13 nucleotides matching TRBD2. J was trimmed by 3 bases and V by 3 bases; bases with no gene match: 10. Germline V gene sequence: CDR1 KGHDR, CDR2 SFDVKD. This CDR3 region has 19 residues. The chain's CDR3 is CATSDPGLAGPGVYNEQFF. DNA for the CDR3: TGTGCCACCAGTGATCCGGGACTAGCGGGGCCTGGGGTCTACAATGAGCAGTTCTTC.

The chain combines TRBV20-1 with TRBJ2-1, with D perhaps TRBD1 or TRBD2 (5 bases each). In germline, CDR1 is DFQATT, CDR2 SNEGSKA (reference sequence). The CDR3 length is 16 residues. Trimming cost V 0 bases and J 6 bases, with 18 bases left between them. CDR3 nucleotide sequence: TGCAGTGCTAGAGATCCTAGGGGACCCCGATCCAATGAGCAGTTCTTC. It is translated as CSARDPRGPRSNEQFF.

V is TRBV6-6 and J is TRBJ1-1; weak D call: TRBD1 (5 bases). CDR1 is MNHNY and CDR2 is SVGAGI in the germline V gene (reference sequence). Trimming left V 10 bases short and J 5 bases short, with 8 bases between. This CDR3 contains 10 residues. In DNA form, the CDR3 reads TGTGCCACCCGGGGGACTGAAGCTTTCTTT. It is translated as CATRGTEAFF.

The chain combines TRBV5-1 with TRBJ1-1; 9 bases match TRBD1. Germline V gene sequence: CDR1 SGHRS, CDR2 YFSETQ. The junction had 13 bases not matched to a gene; V was cut back by 7 bases and J by 3 bases. The CDR3 sequence is 16 residues long. This CDR3 reads CASGLTPGTGYTEAFF. The CDR3 nucleotides read TGCGCCAGCGGTTTAACTCCCGGGACAGGGTACACTGAAGCTTTCTTT. Variable domain in full (rest from reference TRBV5-1 and TRBJ1-1): KAGVTQTPRYLIKTRGQQVTLSCSPISGHRSVSWYQQTPGQGLQFLFEYFSETQRNKGNFPGRFSGRQFSNSRSEMNVSTLELGDSALYLCASGLTPGTGYTEAFFGQGTRLTVV.

V usage is TRBV5-1 and J usage is TRBJ2-7; D tentatively reads TRBD1 or TRBD2 (6 bases each). Trimming took off 0 bases at V and 7 bases at J, with 11 bases between the two ends. The CDR3 extends over 13 amino acids. The germline gives CDR1 SGHRS, CDR2 YFSETQ. This CDR3 reads CASSLAQGREQYF. The DNA of the CDR3 is TGCGCCAGCAGCTTGGCGCAGGGGAGGGAGCAGTACTTC.

The chain has TRBV5-6 and TRBJ1-6; D is possibly TRBD1 (6 bases). V lost 2 bases, J lost 1 base, and 16 bases lay in between. Germline V gene sequence: CDR1 SGHDT, CDR2 YYEEEE. The CDR3 is made up of 18 amino acids. CDR3 residues: CASSFAGEDWSYNSPLHF. The DNA for the CDR3 is TGTGCCAGCAGCTTTGCAGGGGAGGATTGGTCCTATAATTCACCCCTCCACTTT.

The chain carries TRBV20-1 and TRBJ2-1; D may correspond to TRBD1 or TRBD2 (5 bases each). From germline, CDR1 is DFQATT and CDR2 SNEGSKA (reference sequence). The CDR3 loop spans 12 amino acids. The V and J ends lost 4 bases and 8 bases respectively, with 12 bases between them. As DNA, the CDR3 is TGCAGTGCTAATAGAGGGACCCATGAGCAGTTCTTC. This translates into CSANRGTHEQFF.

J is TRBJ2-1 and V is TRBV14; D tentatively fits TRBD1 or TRBD2 (6 bases each). V was cut by 0 bases and J by 4 bases, with 13 bases left in between. The V gene's germline CDR1 is SGHDN and CDR2 FVKESK. The CDR3 runs to 16 residues. CDR3 residues: CASSQEPGAQYNEQFF. The CDR3 DNA is TGTGCCAGCAGCCAAGAACCGGGGGCTCAGTACAATGAGCAGTTCTTC. The variable domain in full, completed from reference TRBV14 and TRBJ2-1, reads EAGVTQFPSHSVIEKGQTVTLRCDPISGHDNLYWYRRVMGKEIKFLLHFVKESKQDESGMPNNRFLAERTGGTYSTLKVQPAELEDSGVYFCASSQEPGAQYNEQFFGPGTRLTVL.